The T cell receptor (beta chain) under discussion was sequenced for a study of CD8 T cells in Susac syndrome. Patients with Susac syndrome met the recently defined diagnostic criteria for definite or probable disease. The germline V and J ends were trimmed by 6 bases and 10 bases, with 19 bases remaining between them. CDR3 length: 14 residues. Germline CDR1 is MDHEN and CDR2 is SYDVKM. The sample holds one count of this clonotype. RNA in amounts of about 0.5 to 1 ug was reverse transcribed with random hexamers. TCRdb fed the immunoSEQ multiplex PCR reads into MiXCR, producing one record per CDR3 protein. This sample has 210,000 or so distinct CDR3 sequences, with 85% to 95% found just once.

The genes are TRBV28 and TRBJ2-4, with D perhaps TRBD1 (5 bases). The sequencing sample was made of CD4+ T cells from PBMCs. This receptor was taken from a human donor with Susac syndrome. As DNA, the CDR3 is TGTGCCAGCAGCGATACGGGCCTAGGGGAAATTCAGTACTTC. This codes for CASSDTGLGEIQYF. Together with reference TRBV28 and TRBJ2-4, the CDR3 gives the full variable domain: DVKVTQSSRYLVKRTGEKVFLECVQDMDHENMFWYRQDPGLGLRLIYFSYDVKMKEKGDIPEGYSVSREKKERFSLILESASTNQTSMYLCASSDTGLGEIQYFGAGTRLSVL.